This TCR beta chain was found in a study of T cell repertoires in cytomegalovirus infection. The germline V gene has CDR1 SGHVS and CDR2 FNYEAQ. The CDR3 has 15 residues. V was shortened by 4 bases and J by 5 bases, with 17 bases between the two germline ends. Using its own MiXCR run on the reads, TCRdb lists one record per CDR3 protein. The sample holds some 68,000 distinct CDR3 sequences; about 23% are singletons and the top ten take around 79%. This clonotype was detected many times. The antigen remains undetermined. The chain combines TRBV7-6 with TRBJ2-5, with TRBD2 as a possible D gene (5 bases). Sequenced material: PBMCs, sequenced either directly or after in vitro stimulation (not recorded which). The clonotype originates from a human donor in good health (CMV status not recorded). Some clones in this sample may be carry-over from other donors' samples. The CDR3, as DNA: TGTGCCAGCAGCTACGGGAACGGCTGGAGGGAGACCCAGTACTTC. Translation gives CASSYGNGWRETQYF.